One sample yielded the 15 T cell receptor beta chains listed below, sequenced in a study of shared clonotypes between healthy human individuals (TCRdb year 2020). The receptor library was made with the immunoSEQ multiplex PCR assay. Drawn from immuneACCESS, this table holds only the in-frame rearrangements with V and J called that TCRdb kept. Clones are partly lost; checked studies trace under half to an unresolved V gene and leave the rest unexplained. In this sample the table shows 950,000 to 1,200,000 clones, approximately 80% of which occur a single time. In total, the top ten clones hold approximately 0.95% of the sample. The specimen was memory CD4+ T cells from PBMCs. The cell subset or site label, read with the paper, signifies: CD45RA-negative fraction. The receptor set was obtained from a man in his late teens or twenties in good health. Some clones in this sample may be carry-over from other donors' samples.

This clone came up a few times. The V and J genes are TRBV11-2 and TRBJ1-2, with 8 bases identical to TRBD1. The CDR3 runs 14 residues. Trimming removed 4 bases from V and 4 bases from J; junction bases left unmatched: 5. Germline CDR1 and CDR2: SGHAT and FQNNGV. The CDR3 DNA sequence: TGTGCCAGCAGCTCCGACAGGGGCGGCTATGGCTACACCTTC. It is translated as CASSSDRGGYGYTF.

The chain is built from TRBV28 and TRBJ2-4; D is uncertain. The CDR3 contains 15 residues. Between the trimmed V and J ends, which lost 5 bases and 4 bases, there was a span of 15 bases. Germline V gene data show CDR1 as MDHEN and CDR2 as SYDVKM. This CDR3 is CASSPERIRKNIQYF. The CDR3, as DNA: TGTGCCAGCAGTCCGGAACGGATAAGAAAAAACATTCAGTACTTC.

The CDR3 nucleotides read TGTGCCAGCAGTATCTGGGACAGAGAGAATCAGCCCCAGCATTTT. This encodes CASSIWDRENQPQHF. V is TRBV28 and J is TRBJ1-5; 7 nucleotides agree with TRBD1. The trim removed 5 bases at V and 4 bases at J, leaving 8 bases unmatched. This CDR3 is built from 15 residues. Germline CDR1 reads MDHEN; CDR2 reads SYDVKM. The complete variable domain, with remaining parts taken from reference TRBV28 and TRBJ1-5, reads DVKVTQSSRYLVKRTGEKVFLECVQDMDHENMFWYRQDPGLGLRLIYFSYDVKMKEKGDIPEGYSVSREKKERFSLILESASTNQTSMYLCASSIWDRENQPQHFGDGTRLSIL.

In DNA form, the CDR3 reads TGTGCCATCAGTGATCAGATAAATTCACCCCTCCACTTT. Residues: CAISDQINSPLHF. The V call is TRBV10-3, the J call TRBJ1-6; D is undetermined. Germline CDR1 ENHRY, CDR2 SYGVKD. The CDR3 has 13 residues. Trimming cost V 3 bases and J 7 bases, with 7 bases left between them.

The chain couples TRBV2 to TRBJ2-7; 11 nucleotides align to TRBD2. J was trimmed by 2 bases and V by 8 bases; bases with no gene match: 8. Germline V gives CDR1 SNHLY, CDR2 FYNNEI. This CDR3 comprises 15 residues. The CDR3 loop reads CASRGTSGNTYEQYF. CDR3 nucleotide sequence: TGTGCCAGCCGAGGGACTAGCGGCAACACCTACGAGCAGTACTTC.

The CDR3 DNA sequence: TGTGCCAGCAGCAAACCCCGGGAGGGCGGAGGTGGAAACACCATATATTTT. This sequence encodes CASSKPREGGGGNTIYF. This chain joins TRBV21-1 and TRBJ1-3. TRBV21-1 constitutes a pseudogene. CDR3 size: 17 residues.

This clone was detected only once. The CDR3 nucleotides are TGCGCCAGTGAGGAGCGAGGGGGGAGTGAGCAGTTCTTC. Amino acids: CASEERGGSEQFF. The chain recombines TRBV5-1 with TRBJ2-1; the D gene could be TRBD1 or TRBD2 (6 bases each). V was cut by 8 bases and J by 9 bases, with 18 bases left in between. The CDR3 has 13 amino acids. The V gene's germline CDR1 is SGHRS and CDR2 YFSETQ.

V is TRBV5-4 and J is TRBJ2-2, with 7 positions matching TRBD2. CDR3 length: 14 amino acids. V gave up 2 bases and J gave up 6 bases; unmatched junction bases: 4. Germline CDR1 reads SGHNT; CDR2 reads YYREEE (reference sequence). The CDR3 here is CASSLGLVPGELFF. The CDR3 DNA is TGTGCCAGCAGCTTAGGACTAGTTCCCGGGGAGCTGTTTTTT.

V usage is TRBV29-1 and J usage is TRBJ2-1, with D hard to call. Germline loops: CDR1 SQVTM, CDR2 ANQGSEA. The V end lost 4 bases, the J end lost 1 base, and 8 bases lay between the germline ends. The CDR3 extends over 13 amino acids. The CDR3 reads CSVVLGSYNEQFF. CDR3 nucleotides: TGCAGCGTTGTGCTAGGGTCCTACAATGAGCAGTTCTTC.

V and J are TRBV6-4 and TRBJ1-1, with D uncertain. V dropped 6 bases and J dropped 2 bases, with 19 bases sitting between them. CDR3 length equals 16 residues. Germline lookup yields CDR1 MRHNA and CDR2 SNTAGT. The CDR3 sequence: CASSPMGGRKNTEAFF. DNA of the CDR3: TGTGCCAGCAGCCCGATGGGCGGGAGAAAAAACACTGAAGCTTTCTTT.

The chain uses TRBV28 and TRBJ1-1, with D hard to call. Germline V lookup: CDR1 MDHEN, CDR2 SYDVKM. Trimming removed 4 bases at V and 0 bases at J, with 15 bases between. The CDR3 is 16 residues long. Here the CDR3 reads CASSSPRGFLNTEAFF. The DNA of the CDR3 is TGTGCCAGCAGTTCACCACGGGGATTCTTGAACACTGAAGCTTTCTTT.

Written as DNA, the CDR3 is TGTGCCAGCAGCTCCGCCTTTGGACAGGGTCACTCTGGAAACACCATATATTTT. Translated: CASSSAFGQGHSGNTIYF. The chain employs TRBV7-9 and TRBJ1-3, with 8 bases matching TRBD1. The CDR3 is 18 residues long. From germline, CDR1 is SEHNR and CDR2 FQNEAQ (reference sequence). The V segment lost 4 bases and the J segment 0 bases; nucleotides outside the gene matches: 11. Looking up the rest from reference TRBV7-9 and TRBJ1-3 gives the full variable domain: DTGVSQNPRHKITKRGQNVTFRCDPISEHNRLYWYRQTLGQGPEFLTYFQNEAQLEKSRLLSDRFSAERPKGSFSTLEIQRTEQGDSAMYLCASSSAFGQGHSGNTIYFGEGSWLTVV.

In DNA form, the CDR3 reads TGTGCCATCAGTGAGAATTTGGCCGCTAGGAATGGCTACACCTTC. Residues: CAISENLAARNGYTF. V and J are TRBV10-3 and TRBJ1-2; D gene uncertain. CDR1 ENHRY and CDR2 SYGVKD come from the germline V gene. CDR3 size: 15 residues. V shed 2 bases and J shed 6 bases, with 16 bases lying between them.

In its sample, this clone was seen a few times. The V call is TRBV5-1, the J call TRBJ2-1; 10 bases agree with TRBD2. Trimming at V came to 0 bases and at J to 7 bases, leaving 1 base not matched to a gene. The CDR3 covers 14 residues. Germline V gene data show CDR1 as SGHRS and CDR2 as YFSETQ. DNA of the CDR3: TGCGCCAGCAGCTTGGTTAGCGGGGGGAATGAGCAGTTCTTC. Translated, it gives CASSLVSGGNEQFF.

V usage is TRBV18 and J usage is TRBJ1-3; D is ambiguous. The CDR3 length is 13 residues. The germline V gene encodes CDR1 KGHSH and CDR2 LQKENI. Trimming removed 9 bases from V and 0 bases from J, with 9 bases in between. Here the CDR3 reads CASNEVSGNTIYF. The CDR3 DNA reads as TGTGCCAGTAATGAAGTCTCTGGAAACACCATATATTTT.